The source of this T cell receptor beta chain is a study of CD8 T cells in Susac syndrome. The RNA, roughly 0.5 to 1 ug, was put through reverse transcription using random hexamers. TCRdb analysed the immunoSEQ multiplex PCR reads with MiXCR anew, one entry per CDR3 protein. Here the sample spans 110,000 or so distinct CDR3 sequences, around 97% being singletons. This CDR3 has 11 residues. V was pared by 3 bases and J by 4 bases, with 3 bases between. The sequence was obtained from a human donor in good health. This chain uses TRBV12-3 or TRBV12-4 with TRBJ1-2; D is undetermined. Sequenced: CD4+ T cells from PBMCs. CDR3: CASSLGYGYTF. In nucleotides, the CDR3 is TGTGCCAGCAGTTTGGGCTATGGCTACACCTTC.